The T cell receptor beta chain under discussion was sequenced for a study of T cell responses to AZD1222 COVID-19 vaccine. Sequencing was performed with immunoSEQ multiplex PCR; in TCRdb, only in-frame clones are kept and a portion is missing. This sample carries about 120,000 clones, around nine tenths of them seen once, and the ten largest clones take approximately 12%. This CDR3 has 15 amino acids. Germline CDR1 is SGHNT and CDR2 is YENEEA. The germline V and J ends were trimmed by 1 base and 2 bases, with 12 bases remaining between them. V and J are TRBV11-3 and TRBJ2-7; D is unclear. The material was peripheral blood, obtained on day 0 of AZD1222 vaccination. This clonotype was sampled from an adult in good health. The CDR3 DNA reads TGTGCCAGCAGCTTAGGACTGGCTGGGACCTACGAGCAGTACTTC. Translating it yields CASSLGLAGTYEQYF.